These 26 T cell receptor beta chains were sequenced from one sample in a study of T cell responses to AZD1222 COVID-19 vaccine. Here immunoSEQ multiplex PCR was the method, and the copy in TCRdb shows in-frame clones only, minus some. Counted here are 100,000 to 150,000 clones, roughly 90% occurring once; the ten biggest clones make up approximately 1.1%. Sequences were derived from peripheral blood, sampled on day 0 of AZD1222 vaccination. The source is an adult in good health.

The chain employs TRBV25-1 and TRBJ1-1, with 7 bases aligning to TRBD1. CDR3 size: 13 residues. Germline-derived CDR1 and CDR2 are MGHDK and SYGVNS. V shed 4 bases and J 5 bases; nucleotides not matched to a gene: 4. DNA for the CDR3: TGTGCCAGCAGTGGAGGGGGCTTAACTGAAGCTTTCTTT. It specifies CASSGGGLTEAFF. The entire variable domain, with the rest obtained from reference TRBV25-1 and TRBJ1-1, is as follows: EADIYQTPRYLVIGTGKKITLECSQTMGHDKMYWYQQDPGMELHLIHYSYGVNSTEKGDLSSESTVSRIRTEHFPLTLESARPSHTSQYLCASSGGGLTEAFFGQGTRLTVV.

V is TRBV28 and J is TRBJ2-2; tentative D call: TRBD2 (5 bases). From germline, CDR1 is MDHEN and CDR2 SYDVKM. V lost 6 bases and J lost 3, with 8 bases in between. This CDR3 is built from 13 residues. For the CDR3, the DNA is TGTGCCAGCAGGAGCGGATACACCGGGGAGCTGTTTTTT. It yields the protein CASRSGYTGELFF.

This clone has a single count. The CDR3 reads CASSSALGRGSYEQYF. CDR3 DNA sequence: TGTGCCAGCAGCTCAGCTTTAGGTAGAGGCTCCTACGAGCAGTACTTC. The chain couples TRBV28 to TRBJ2-7; unclear D gene. V lost 6 bases to trimming and J lost 0 bases, with 18 bases between them. Per germline, CDR1 MDHEN and CDR2 SYDVKM. CDR3 length equals 16 residues.

This chain links TRBV11-2 with TRBJ1-5, with TRBD1 as a possible D gene (6 bases). V lost 4 bases and J 6 bases, leaving 16 bases between the germline ends. CDR3 length: 15 amino acids. Germline values: CDR1 SGHAT, CDR2 FQNNGV. CDR3 DNA: TGTGCCAGCAGCTCGGACAGCGGGCTTGGTCAGCCCCAGCATTTT. Translating gives CASSSDSGLGQPQHF.

This chain links TRBV3-1 (or the pseudogene TRBV3-2) with TRBJ2-5; possibly TRBD1 or TRBD2 for D (6 bases each). The germline CDR1 and CDR2 sequences are LGHDT and YNNKEL (reference sequence). The CDR3 is made up of 12 amino acids. Between the trimmed V and J ends, which lost 5 bases and 9 bases, there was a span of 13 bases. Here the CDR3 DNA reads TGTGCCAGCAGCTCCCGGGGGCGGTCCCAGTACTTC. Amino acids: CASSSRGRSQYF.

The chain recombines TRBV27 with TRBJ2-1; 8 bases line up with TRBD2. With V trimmed by 1 base and J by 9 bases, 8 bases remained unmatched. CDR1 is MNHEY, CDR2 SMNVEV, per germline (reference sequence). The CDR3 is 15 residues long. The CDR3: CASSLWGGGFAEQFF. DNA of the CDR3: TGTGCCAGCAGTTTATGGGGCGGGGGGTTTGCTGAGCAGTTCTTC.

The J gene is TRBJ2-1, the V gene TRBV11-3; 10 bases match TRBD1. V dropped 5 bases and J dropped 3; count of bases not matched to a gene: 10. The CDR3 consists of 17 residues. The germline V gene encodes CDR1 SGHNT and CDR2 YENEEA. The CDR3 loop reads CASSATTGTGDYNEQFF. Written as DNA, the CDR3 is TGTGCCAGCAGCGCAACAACCGGGACAGGGGACTACAATGAGCAGTTCTTC.

J is TRBJ1-1 and V is TRBV14, with D perhaps matching TRBD1 (5 bases). This CDR3 contains 15 residues. Germline assignment: CDR1 SGHDN and CDR2 FVKESK. V lost 1 base, J lost 1 base, and 10 bases lay in between. The CDR3 bases are TGTGCCAGCAGCCAAGTTCGGGGGGGGAACACTGAAGCTTTCTTT. Translation gives CASSQVRGGNTEAFF.

This clone was seen a single time. V is TRBV4-1 and J is TRBJ2-3, with no clear D. The length of the CDR3 is 16 residues. The germline V and J ends were trimmed by 0 bases and 0 bases, with 10 bases remaining between them. CDR1 is MGHRA, CDR2 YSYEKL, per germline. The CDR3 bases are TGCGCCAGCAGCCAAGATCGGCTACGGAGCACAGATACGCAGTATTTT. Amino acids: CASSQDRLRSTDTQYF.

The V call is TRBV18, the J call TRBJ2-5; TRBD2 matches at 10 bases. Trimming at V came to 5 bases and at J to 3 bases, leaving 3 bases not matched to a gene. The V gene's germline CDR1 is KGHSH and CDR2 LQKENI. CDR3 size: 14 residues. CDR3 sequence reads: CASSFGLAEETQYF. CDR3 bases: TGTGCCAGCTCATTTGGACTAGCGGAAGAGACCCAGTACTTC.

The chain employs TRBV27 and TRBJ1-6; D is uncertain. This CDR3 is 16 amino acids long. V was trimmed by 1 base and J by 6 bases, leaving 13 bases between them. Germline assignment: CDR1 MNHEY and CDR2 SMNVEV (reference sequence). CDR3 DNA sequence: TGTGCCAGCAGTTTATTATTAGGAGGGCGTAATTCACCCCTCCACTTT. Amino acids: CASSLLLGGRNSPLHF.

This clone was found once. The chain links TRBV18 to TRBJ1-5, with D possibly matching TRBD1 (6 bases). The germline V gene encodes CDR1 KGHSH and CDR2 LQKENI. Trimming removed 4 bases at V and 5 bases at J, with 12 bases between. The CDR3 has 14 residues. The CDR3 protein is CASSRRTADQPQHF. CDR3 DNA sequence: TGTGCCAGCTCACGTCGGACAGCGGATCAGCCCCAGCATTTT.

This chain joins TRBV7-9 and TRBJ2-7; D is ambiguous. V was trimmed by 9 bases and J by 7 bases, leaving 13 bases between them. The germline V gene has CDR1 SEHNR and CDR2 FQNEAQ (reference sequence). The CDR3 sequence is 11 residues long. CDR3 sequence reads: CASPSHEEQYF. As DNA, the CDR3 is TGTGCCAGTCCCTCTCATGAGGAGCAGTACTTC.

The chain couples TRBV29-1 to TRBJ2-7; maybe TRBD1 (5 bases). Germline CDR1 is SQVTM and CDR2 is ANQGSEA. CDR3 size: 12 residues. V gave up 6 bases and J gave up 6 bases, with 15 bases separating them. CDR3 sequence (DNA): TGCAGCGTCGGAATCCCAGGGTTCGAGCAGTACTTC. Translating it yields CSVGIPGFEQYF.

This clone was detected only a few times. The V call is TRBV9, the J call TRBJ2-1; D assignment may be TRBD1 or TRBD2 (6 bases each). CDR3 length: 14 residues. Germline assignment: CDR1 SGDLS and CDR2 YYNGEE. The V gene lost 2 bases and the J gene lost 9 bases, with 15 bases spanning the gap. The CDR3 reads CASSVRDLGGEQFF. DNA of the CDR3: TGTGCCAGCAGCGTCCGGGACTTAGGGGGTGAGCAGTTCTTC.

The chain links TRBV5-1 to TRBJ2-5, with 9 bases fitting TRBD2. CDR1 SGHRS and CDR2 YFSETQ come from the germline V gene. The CDR3 spans 15 residues. The ends lost 4 bases at V and 3 bases at J; junction bases unmatched: 7. The CDR3 DNA reads TGCGCCAGCAGCGCCCGAGCTAGCGGGAAAGAGACCCAGTACTTC. It specifies CASSARASGKETQYF.

This sequence joins TRBV4-1 and TRBJ1-5, with D possibly TRBD1 on 6 matching bases. The ends were cut back, 4 bases at V and 4 bases at J, with 14 bases in the middle. The germline gives CDR1 MGHRA, CDR2 YSYEKL. The CDR3 is 15 residues long. The CDR3 protein is CASSPSGTRNQPQHF. Written as DNA, the CDR3 is TGCGCCAGCAGCCCGTCCGGGACAAGAAATCAGCCCCAGCATTTT.

The V gene is TRBV5-1, the J gene TRBJ2-7; D is possibly TRBD1 (6 bases). With 4 bases removed from V and 0 bases from J, the gap between germline ends came to 8 bases. The CDR3 has 13 amino acids. CDR1 is SGHRS, CDR2 YFSETQ, per germline. CDR3 bases: TGCGCCAGCAGCGGACAGTTCTCCTACGAGCAGTACTTC. Its translation is CASSGQFSYEQYF.

The gene calls are TRBV30 and TRBJ2-3; 8 bases align to TRBD1. V shed 0 bases and J 5 bases; nucleotides not matched to a gene: 7. CDR3 length equals 15 residues. Germline CDR1 and CDR2: GTSNPN and SVGIG (reference sequence). The CDR3 bases are TGTGCCTGGAGTGTATGGGCAGGGGGCATAGATACGCAGTATTTT. It yields the protein CAWSVWAGGIDTQYF. Full variable domain (rest looked up from reference TRBV30 and TRBJ2-3): SQTIHQWPATLVQPVGSPLSLECTVEGTSNPNLYWYRQAAGRGLQLLFYSVGIGQISSEVPQNLSASRPQDRQFILSSKKLLLSDSGFYLCAWSVWAGGIDTQYFGPGTRLTVL.

The chain carries TRBV5-1 and TRBJ2-4, with D hard to call. There are 13 residues in the CDR3. Germline values: CDR1 SGHRS, CDR2 YFSETQ. V was pared by 4 bases and J by 0 bases, with 5 bases between. This CDR3 reads CASSPVAKNIQYF. In DNA, the CDR3 is TGCGCCAGCAGCCCGGTAGCCAAAAACATTCAGTACTTC.

The chain couples TRBV5-8 to TRBJ1-3; a weak D match, TRBD1 (6 bases). Germline CDR1 reads SGHTS; CDR2 reads YDEGEE. CDR3 length equals 15 residues. With 3 bases removed from V and 3 bases from J, the gap between germline ends came to 13 bases. In nucleotides, the CDR3 is TGTGCCAGCAGCTCGCAGGGGTTTAATGGAAACACCATATATTTT. Protein: CASSSQGFNGNTIYF.

The chain links TRBV6-1 to TRBJ2-1; D gene unclear. Looked up from germline, CDR1 is MNHNS and CDR2 is SASEGT. The CDR3 length is 16 residues. The V end lost 1 base, the J end lost 2 bases, and 12 bases lay between the germline ends. CDR3 coding DNA: TGTGCCAGCAGTGAAGAAGTTAGCTTCCCCTACAATGAGCAGTTCTTC. Translation gives CASSEEVSFPYNEQFF.

The V gene is TRBV15, the J gene TRBJ1-2, with TRBD1 matching over 7 bases. The CDR3 is 14 amino acids. Trimming removed 0 bases from V and 4 bases from J; junction bases left unmatched: 2. CDR1 and CDR2 from the germline V gene are LNHNV and YYDKDF (reference sequence). The CDR3 DNA reads TGTGCCACCAGCAGAGAGACAGGGCTCTATGGCTACACCTTC. Residues: CATSRETGLYGYTF.

The chain carries TRBV6-5 and TRBJ1-2; D ambiguous. CDR1 MNHEY and CDR2 SVGAGI come from the germline V gene. The CDR3 covers 12 residues. The V end was cut by 6 bases, the J end by 3 bases, with 8 bases between. The CDR3 DNA is TGTGCCAGCAGGATCGGGGACTATGGCTACACCTTC. This encodes CASRIGDYGYTF.

The rearrangement links TRBV19 to TRBJ2-1; the D gene is possibly TRBD2 (6 bases). CDR3 size: 14 residues. The germline gives CDR1 LNHDA, CDR2 SQIVND (reference sequence). V lost 6 bases, J lost 6 bases, and 15 bases lay in between. The CDR3 is CASRFGGSGNEQFF. The CDR3 bases are TGTGCCAGTAGGTTTGGAGGGAGTGGCAATGAGCAGTTCTTC.

The rearrangement joins TRBV5-1 to TRBJ1-1; a weak D match, TRBD1 (6 bases). The germline gives CDR1 SGHRS, CDR2 YFSETQ. Trimming removed 0 bases from V and 5 bases from J, with 11 bases in between. The CDR3 spans 14 residues. The CDR3 nucleotides are TGCGCCAGCAGCTTGGGAACAGGGATAACTGAAGCTTTCTTT. It encodes CASSLGTGITEAFF.